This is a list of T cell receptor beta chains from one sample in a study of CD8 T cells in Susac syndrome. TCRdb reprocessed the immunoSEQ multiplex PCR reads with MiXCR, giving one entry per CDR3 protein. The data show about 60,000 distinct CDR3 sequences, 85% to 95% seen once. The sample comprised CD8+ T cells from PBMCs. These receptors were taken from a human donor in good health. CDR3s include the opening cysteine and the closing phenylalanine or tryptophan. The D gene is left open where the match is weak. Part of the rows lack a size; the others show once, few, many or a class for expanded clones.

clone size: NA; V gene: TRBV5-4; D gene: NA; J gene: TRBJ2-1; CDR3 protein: CASSLGPNSYNEQFF; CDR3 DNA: TGTGCCAGCAGCTTGGGACCGAACTCCTACAATGAGCAGTTCTTC
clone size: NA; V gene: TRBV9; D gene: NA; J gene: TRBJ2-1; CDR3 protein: CASSVRAGETEQFF; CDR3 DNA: TGTGCCAGCAGCGTGAGGGCAGGGGAGACTGAGCAGTTCTTC
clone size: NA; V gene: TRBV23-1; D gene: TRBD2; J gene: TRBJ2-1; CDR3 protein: CASSRLADSNEQFF; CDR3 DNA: TGCGCCAGCAGTCGGCTAGCGGATTCGAATGAGCAGTTCTTC
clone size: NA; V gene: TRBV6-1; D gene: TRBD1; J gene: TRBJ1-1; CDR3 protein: CASSGRRVDRGIEAFF; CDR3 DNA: TGTGCCAGCAGTGGACGACGGGTCGACAGGGGGATTGAAGCTTTCTTT
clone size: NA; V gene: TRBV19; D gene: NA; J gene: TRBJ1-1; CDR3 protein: CASSIGGMNTEAFF; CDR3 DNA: TGTGCCAGTAGTATCGGGGGGATGAACACTGAAGCTTTCTTT
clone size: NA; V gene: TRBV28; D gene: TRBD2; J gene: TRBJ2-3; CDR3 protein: CASSSRAGTSASTDTQYF; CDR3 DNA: TGTGCCAGCAGTTCCCGGGCCGGGACTAGCGCTAGCACAGATACGCAGTATTTT
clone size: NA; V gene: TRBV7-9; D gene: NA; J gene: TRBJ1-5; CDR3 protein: CASSSTGGANQPQHF; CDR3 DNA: TGTGCCAGCAGCTCTACGGGGGGGGCGAATCAGCCCCAGCATTTT
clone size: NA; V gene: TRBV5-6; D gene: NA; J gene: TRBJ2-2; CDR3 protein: CASTVDGSGELFF; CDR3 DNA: TGTGCCAGCACCGTAGACGGATCCGGGGAGCTGTTTTTT
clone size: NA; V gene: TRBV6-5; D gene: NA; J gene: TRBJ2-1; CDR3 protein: CASSYLGQSNEQFF; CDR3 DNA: TGTGCCAGCAGTTACCTCGGACAGAGCAATGAGCAGTTCTTC
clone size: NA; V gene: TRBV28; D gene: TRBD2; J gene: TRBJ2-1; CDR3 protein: CASSRLAGGVYNEQFF; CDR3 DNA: TGTGCCAGCAGCCGATTAGCGGGGGGGGTATACAATGAGCAGTTCTTC
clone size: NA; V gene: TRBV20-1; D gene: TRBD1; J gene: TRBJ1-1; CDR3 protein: CSAKRGTGRLFEAFF; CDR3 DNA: TGCAGTGCTAAGAGGGGGACAGGGAGACTCTTTGAAGCTTTCTTT
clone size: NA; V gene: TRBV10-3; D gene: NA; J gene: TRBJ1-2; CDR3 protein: CAISEVGVEANYGYTF; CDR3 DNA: TGTGCCATCAGTGAGGTAGGAGTAGAAGCTAACTATGGCTACACCTTC
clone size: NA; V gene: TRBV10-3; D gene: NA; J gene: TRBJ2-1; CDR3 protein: CAISGGPEGDEQFF; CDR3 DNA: TGTGCCATCAGTGGCGGACCCGAGGGGGATGAGCAGTTCTTC
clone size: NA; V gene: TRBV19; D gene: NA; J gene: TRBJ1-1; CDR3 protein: CASSIYLNTEAFF; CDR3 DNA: TGTGCCAGTAGTATATACCTGAACACTGAAGCTTTCTTT
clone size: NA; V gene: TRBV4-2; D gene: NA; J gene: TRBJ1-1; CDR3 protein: CASSQVSPNTEAFF; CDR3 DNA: TGTGCCAGCAGCCAAGTCAGCCCGAACACTGAAGCTTTCTTT
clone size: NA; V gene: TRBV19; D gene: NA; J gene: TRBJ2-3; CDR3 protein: CASSTLNGVYF; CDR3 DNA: TGTGCCAGTAGTACCCTGAACGGAGTGTATTTT
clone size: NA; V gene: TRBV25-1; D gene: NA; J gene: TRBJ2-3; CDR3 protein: CASSESDLGGPQETQYF; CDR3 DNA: TGTGCCAGCAGTGAATCTGACCTGGGGGGGCCGCAAGAAACGCAGTATTTT
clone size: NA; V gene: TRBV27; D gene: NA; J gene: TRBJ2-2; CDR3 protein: CASSFPRPGVLPGELFF; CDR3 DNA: TGTGCCAGCAGTTTTCCCCGGCCAGGGGTACTGCCCGGGGAGCTGTTTTTT
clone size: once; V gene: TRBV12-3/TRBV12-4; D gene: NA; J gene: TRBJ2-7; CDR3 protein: CASSFGGPGREQYF; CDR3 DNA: TGTGCCAGCAGTTTCGGAGGGCCGGGACGCGAGCAGTACTTC
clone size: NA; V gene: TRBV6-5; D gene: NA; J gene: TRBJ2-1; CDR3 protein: CASSYSTQGTRDEQFF; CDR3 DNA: TGTGCCAGCAGTTACTCGACTCAGGGCACGAGGGATGAGCAGTTCTTC
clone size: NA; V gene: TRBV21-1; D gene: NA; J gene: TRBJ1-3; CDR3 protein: CASIGTAVNGEGNTIYF; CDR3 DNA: TGTGCCAGCATCGGGACAGCCGTCAACGGTGAGGGAAACACCATATATTTT
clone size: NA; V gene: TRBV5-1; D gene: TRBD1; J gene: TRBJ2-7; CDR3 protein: CASSRIAIDRAGEQYF; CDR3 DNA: TGCGCCAGCAGCCGCATCGCCATCGACAGGGCAGGCGAGCAGTACTTC
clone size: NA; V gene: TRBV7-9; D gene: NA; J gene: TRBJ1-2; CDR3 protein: CASSEFLRGNSDGYTF; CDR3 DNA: TGTGCCAGCAGCGAATTTCTGAGGGGTAATAGCGATGGCTACACCTTC
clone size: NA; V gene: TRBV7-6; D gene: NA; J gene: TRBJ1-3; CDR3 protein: CASSLIGGGNTIYF; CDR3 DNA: TGTGCCAGCAGCTTAATCGGGGGTGGAAACACCATATATTTT
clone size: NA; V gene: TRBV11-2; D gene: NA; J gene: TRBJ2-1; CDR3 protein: CASSRPKQGPSLSAYNEQFF; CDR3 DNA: TGTGCCAGCAGCCGCCCGAAGCAGGGGCCCAGCCTGTCCGCCTACAATGAGCAGTTCTTC
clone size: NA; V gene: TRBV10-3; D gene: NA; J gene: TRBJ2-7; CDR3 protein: CASTGGEYEQYF; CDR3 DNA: TGTGCCAGCACAGGGGGGGAGTACGAGCAGTACTTC
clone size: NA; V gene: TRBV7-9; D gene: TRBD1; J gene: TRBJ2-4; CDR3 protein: CASSRMTGENIQYF; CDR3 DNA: TGTGCCAGCAGCCGGATGACAGGGGAAAACATTCAGTACTTC
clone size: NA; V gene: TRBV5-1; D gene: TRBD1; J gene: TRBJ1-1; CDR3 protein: CASSFGQGNTEAFF; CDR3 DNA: TGCGCCAGCAGCTTCGGACAGGGGAACACTGAAGCTTTCTTT
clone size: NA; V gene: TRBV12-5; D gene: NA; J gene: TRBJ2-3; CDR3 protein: CASLGTDTQYF; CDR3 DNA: TGTGCTAGTCTCGGCACAGATACGCAGTATTTT
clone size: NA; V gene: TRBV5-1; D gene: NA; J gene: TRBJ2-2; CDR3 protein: CASSSPEEGASGELFF; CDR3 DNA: TGCGCCAGCAGCTCCCCGGAGGAGGGGGCGAGCGGGGAGCTGTTTTTT
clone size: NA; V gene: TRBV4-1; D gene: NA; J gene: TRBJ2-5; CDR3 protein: CASSQGRGETQYF; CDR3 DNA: TGCGCCAGCAGCCAAGGGAGAGGAGAGACCCAGTACTTC
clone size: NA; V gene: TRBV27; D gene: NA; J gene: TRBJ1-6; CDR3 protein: CASSLGLYNSPLHF; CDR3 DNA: TGTGCCAGCAGTTTAGGGTTATATAATTCACCCCTCCACTTT
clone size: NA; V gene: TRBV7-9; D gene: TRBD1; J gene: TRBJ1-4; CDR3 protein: CASSSTGEEKLFF; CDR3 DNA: TGTGCCAGCAGCTCCACAGGGGAGGAAAAACTGTTTTTT
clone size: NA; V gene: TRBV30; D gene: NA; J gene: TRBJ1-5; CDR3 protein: CAWSVGSNQPQHF; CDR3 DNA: TGTGCCTGGAGTGTTGGGAGCAATCAGCCCCAGCATTTT
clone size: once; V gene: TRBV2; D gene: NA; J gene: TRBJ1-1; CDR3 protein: CASSEFGQVTNTEAFF; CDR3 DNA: TGTGCCAGCAGTGAGTTTGGGCAGGTTACGAACACTGAAGCTTTCTTT
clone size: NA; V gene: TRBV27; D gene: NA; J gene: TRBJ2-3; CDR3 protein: CASSSFRGIEDAQYF; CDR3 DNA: TGTGCCAGCAGTTCGTTCCGGGGAATAGAAGATGCGCAGTATTTT
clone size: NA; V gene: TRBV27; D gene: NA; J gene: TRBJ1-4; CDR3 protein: CASSVQGSNEKLFF; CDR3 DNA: TGTGCCAGCAGTGTACAGGGCTCGAATGAAAAACTGTTTTTT
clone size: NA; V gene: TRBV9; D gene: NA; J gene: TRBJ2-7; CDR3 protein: CASSDSGSAYEQYF; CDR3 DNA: TGTGCCAGCAGCGACTCGGGATCGGCCTACGAGCAGTACTTC
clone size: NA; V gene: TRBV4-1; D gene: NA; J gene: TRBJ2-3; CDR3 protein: CASSQVQLANTDTQYF; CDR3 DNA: TGCGCCAGCAGCCAAGTTCAACTAGCCAACACAGATACGCAGTATTTT
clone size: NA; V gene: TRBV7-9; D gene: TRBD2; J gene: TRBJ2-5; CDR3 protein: CAAGPSGGAPETQYF; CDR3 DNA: TGTGCCGCCGGGCCTAGCGGGGGGGCACCAGAGACCCAGTACTTC
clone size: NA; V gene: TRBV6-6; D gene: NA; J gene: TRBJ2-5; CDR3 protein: CASSYDSTYPLDF; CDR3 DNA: TGTGCCAGCAGTTACGACTCAACTTACCCTTTGGACTTC
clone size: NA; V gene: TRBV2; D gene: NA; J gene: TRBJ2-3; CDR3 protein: CASSEPIRGRADTQYF; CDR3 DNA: TGTGCCAGCAGTGAACCGATTCGGGGTCGGGCAGATACGCAGTATTTT
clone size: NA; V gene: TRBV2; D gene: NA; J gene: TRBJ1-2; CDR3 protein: CASSEAPEGYGYTF; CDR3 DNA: TGTGCCAGCAGTGAAGCACCGGAGGGCTATGGCTACACCTTC
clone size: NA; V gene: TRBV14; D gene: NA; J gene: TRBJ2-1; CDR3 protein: CASSQATSGGNEQFF; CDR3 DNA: TGTGCCAGCAGCCAAGCGACTAGTGGAGGTAATGAGCAGTTCTTC
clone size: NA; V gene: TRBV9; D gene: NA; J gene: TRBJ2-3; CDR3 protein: CASSVDGSSTDTQYF; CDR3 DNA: TGTGCCAGCAGCGTAGATGGCTCTAGCACAGATACGCAGTATTTT
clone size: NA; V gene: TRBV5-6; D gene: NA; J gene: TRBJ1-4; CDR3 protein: CASSLDRGVSEKLFF; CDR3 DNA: TGTGCCAGCAGCTTGGATAGGGGGGTTTCGGAAAAACTGTTTTTT
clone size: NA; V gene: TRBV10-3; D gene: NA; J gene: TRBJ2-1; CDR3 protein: CAISGNNEQFF; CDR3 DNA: TGTGCCATCAGCGGAAACAATGAGCAGTTCTTC
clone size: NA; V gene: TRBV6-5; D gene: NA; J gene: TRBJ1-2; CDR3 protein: CASSAGNYGYTF; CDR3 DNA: TGTGCCAGCAGTGCAGGGAACTATGGCTACACCTTC
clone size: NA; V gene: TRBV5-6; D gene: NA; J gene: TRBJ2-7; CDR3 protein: CASAGTGFREQYF; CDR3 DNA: TGTGCCAGCGCCGGAACAGGGTTTCGGGAGCAGTACTTC
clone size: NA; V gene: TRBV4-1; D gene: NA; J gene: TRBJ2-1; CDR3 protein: CASSQLAGIKPRDEQFF; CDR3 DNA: TGCGCCAGCAGCCAATTGGCGGGGATAAAGCCGAGGGATGAGCAGTTCTTC
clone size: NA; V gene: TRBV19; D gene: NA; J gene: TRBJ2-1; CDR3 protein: CASSMMVGSYNEQFF; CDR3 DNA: TGTGCCAGTAGTATGATGGTTGGGAGCTACAATGAGCAGTTCTTC
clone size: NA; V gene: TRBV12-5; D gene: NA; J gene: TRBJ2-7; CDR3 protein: CASGPPGADRPTYEQYF; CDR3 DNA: TGTGCTAGTGGCCCCCCGGGGGCGGACAGACCTACCTACGAGCAGTACTTC
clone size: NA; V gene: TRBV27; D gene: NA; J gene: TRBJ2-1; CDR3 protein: CASSLSILPNEQFF; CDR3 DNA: TGTGCCAGCAGTTTATCGATCCTTCCCAATGAGCAGTTCTTC